These 27 T cell receptor beta chains were sequenced from one sample in a study of cytomegalovirus exposure and HLA in healthy donors. Sequencing used immunoSEQ multiplex PCR; TCRdb keeps in-frame clones, though not all of them. This table holds some 170,000 clones, 84% found once. Sequenced sample: PBMCs. These receptors originate from a man between 25 and 39 years old in good health and CMV-seropositive.

V usage is TRBV6-6 and J usage is TRBJ1-4; D may be TRBD1 (5 bases). Germline V lookup: CDR1 MNHNY, CDR2 SVGAGI (reference sequence). The CDR3 sequence is 15 residues long. The V end lost 1 base, the J end lost 2 bases, and 8 bases lay between the germline ends. The CDR3 DNA reads TGTGCCAGCAGTTACTGGTCAGGGACTAATGAAAAACTGTTTTTT. Translated: CASSYWSGTNEKLFF.

This chain joins TRBV28 and TRBJ1-6; 11 nucleotides line up with TRBD1. Germline V lookup: CDR1 MDHEN, CDR2 SYDVKM. Trimming removed 6 bases from V and 9 bases from J; junction bases left unmatched: 7. The CDR3 consists of 15 residues. Written as DNA, the CDR3 is TGTGCCAGCAGACGGGAAGGACAGGGGGCTTCACCCCTCCACTTT. Translation: CASRREGQGASPLHF.

The rearrangement links TRBV4-1 to TRBJ2-1, with 11 bases matching TRBD2. The CDR3 is 16 amino acids. With V trimmed by 4 bases and J by 4 bases, 6 bases remained unmatched. CDR1 and CDR2 from the germline V gene are MGHRA and YSYEKL. The DNA for the CDR3 is TGCGCCAGCAGCCCAGAGACTAGCGGGATTTACAATGAGCAGTTCTTC. It encodes CASSPETSGIYNEQFF.

This sequence joins TRBV5-1 and TRBJ2-3; no definite D call. The V gene's germline CDR1 is SGHRS and CDR2 YFSETQ. The CDR3 is made up of 12 amino acids. V was clipped by 4 bases and J by 0 bases, with 3 bases between them. CDR3 nucleotide sequence: TGCGCCAGCAGCCTTAGCACAGATACGCAGTATTTT. Its translation: CASSLSTDTQYF.

The rearrangement links TRBV30 to TRBJ2-3; 7 positions agree with TRBD2. The V gene's germline CDR1 is GTSNPN and CDR2 SVGIG (reference sequence). CDR3 length equals 18 residues. Trimming removed 4 bases from V and 4 bases from J; junction bases left unmatched: 20. The CDR3 loop reads CAWTGLAAPRARPDTQYF. CDR3 in DNA: TGTGCCTGGACCGGGCTAGCGGCGCCTCGTGCTAGACCAGATACGCAGTATTTT.

V usage is TRBV30 and J usage is TRBJ2-1; weak D call: TRBD2 (6 bases). V lost 6 bases to trimming and J lost 9 bases, with 12 bases between them. The CDR3 sequence is 11 residues long. The germline V gene has CDR1 GTSNPN and CDR2 SVGIG (reference sequence). In nucleotides, the CDR3 is TGTGCCTGCCGCTGGGGACTTGAGCAGTTCTTC. Translation gives CACRWGLEQFF.

The chain recombines TRBV7-2 with TRBJ1-1, with TRBD1 as a possible D gene (5 bases). The V and J ends lost 3 bases and 4 bases respectively, with 12 bases between them. This CDR3 contains 14 residues. CDR1 and CDR2 (germline): SGHTA, FQGNSA. This chain's CDR3 is CASSFGPGFTEAFF. The CDR3 bases are TGTGCCAGCAGCTTCGGACCAGGGTTCACTGAAGCTTTCTTT.

The CDR3 bases are TGTGCCAGCAGCGTAGGCTACGGGGGGAAGGAGACCCAGTACTTC. Translating gives CASSVGYGGKETQYF. The chain uses TRBV9 and TRBJ2-5; 7 bases are shared with TRBD2. Trimming at V came to 0 bases and at J to 5 bases, leaving 7 bases not matched to a gene. The germline V gene has CDR1 SGDLS and CDR2 YYNGEE. The CDR3 consists of 15 residues.

This chain joins TRBV28 and TRBJ1-5, with 8 bases lining up with TRBD1. The germline V gene encodes CDR1 MDHEN and CDR2 SYDVKM. This CDR3 is built from 19 residues. V trimming: 5 bases; J trimming: 4 bases; junction bases outside the gene matches: 19. The CDR3 coding sequence is TGTGCCAGCAGTCCATTTCCGAGCCAGGGGGCTTGGGATAATCAGCCCCAGCATTTT. Its protein product is CASSPFPSQGAWDNQPQHF.

The count of this clone is one. The rearrangement joins TRBV5-1 to TRBJ1-4, with 7 positions matching TRBD1. Germline CDR1 SGHRS, CDR2 YFSETQ. This CDR3 spans 15 amino acids. V trimming: 1 base; J trimming: 8 bases; junction bases outside the gene matches: 8. CDR3 sequence reads: CASSLTQNRGEKLFF. The CDR3 bases are TGCGCCAGCAGCTTGACACAGAACAGGGGAGAAAAACTGTTTTTT.

The chain carries TRBV9 and TRBJ1-2; D is possibly TRBD1 (5 bases). With 0 bases removed from V and 5 bases from J, the gap between germline ends came to 23 bases. The V gene's germline CDR1 is SGDLS and CDR2 YYNGEE. This CDR3 comprises 18 residues. The DNA for the CDR3 is TGTGCCAGCAGCGTAGGGGGGGGGACCCCCGCAGGATTGTATGGCTACACCTTC. As protein: CASSVGGGTPAGLYGYTF.

Of note for this clone: Compared with germline, one end of the junction differs, possibly owing to a read error. The V and J genes are TRBV7-7 and TRBJ2-5, with 8 bases aligning to TRBD2. There are 14 residues in the CDR3. Germline V gives CDR1 SSHAT, CDR2 FNYEAQ (reference sequence). The chain's CDR3 is CASNPSGLGETQYF. DNA of the CDR3: TGTGCTAGCAACCCTTCGGGACTAGGAGAGACCCAGTACTTC.

The chain recombines TRBV9 with TRBJ1-1; 10 bases fit TRBD1. CDR1 SGDLS and CDR2 YYNGEE come from the germline V gene. CDR3 length: 18 amino acids. V shed 3 bases and J 3 bases; nucleotides not matched to a gene: 14. CDR3 DNA: TGTGCCAGCAGCGAGGGGACAGGGGCTTTTTATACGGACACTGAAGCTTTCTTT. Its translation: CASSEGTGAFYTDTEAFF. Combining the CDR3 with reference TRBV9 and TRBJ1-1 gives the whole variable domain DSGVTQTPKHLITATGQRVTLRCSPRSGDLSVYWYQQSLDQGLQFLIQYYNGEERAKGNILERFSAQQFPDLHSELNLSSLELGDSALYFCASSEGTGAFYTDTEAFFGQGTRLTVV.

This chain joins TRBV30 and TRBJ2-7; D not resolved. The CDR3 sequence is 13 residues long. Germline CDR1 is GTSNPN and CDR2 is SVGIG (reference sequence). Trimming took off 4 bases at V and 3 bases at J, with 13 bases between the two ends. The CDR3 loop is CAWNSQVGYEQYF. The CDR3 region has the DNA TGTGCCTGGAATTCCCAGGTAGGCTACGAGCAGTACTTC.

The J gene is TRBJ1-1, the V gene TRBV2; a weak D match, TRBD1 (6 bases). CDR1 is SNHLY and CDR2 is FYNNEI in the germline V gene. CDR3 length: 14 residues. V was trimmed by 4 bases and J by 13 bases, leaving 22 bases between them. CDR3 region: CASSAPTVGGVVFF. In nucleotides, the CDR3 is TGTGCCAGCAGTGCACCTACCGTAGGGGGAGTAGTTTTCTTT.

J is TRBJ2-7 and V is TRBV29-1, with TRBD2 as a possible D gene (6 bases). Trimming pared 6 bases from V and 5 bases from J, leaving 17 bases between. CDR3 size: 13 residues. Germline values: CDR1 SQVTM, CDR2 ANQGSEA. CDR3: CSVLPGDGNEQYF. The CDR3 DNA follows: TGCAGCGTACTACCGGGAGATGGCAACGAGCAGTACTTC.

This clone was seen a single time. This chain connects TRBV29-1 to TRBJ1-1, with 9 nucleotides matching TRBD1. Looked up from germline, CDR1 is SQVTM and CDR2 is ANQGSEA. The CDR3 length is 17 residues. Trimming at V came to 0 bases and at J to 0 bases, leaving 8 bases not matched to a gene. The CDR3 loop reads CSVEDPGTGIMNTEAFF. The CDR3 DNA reads TGCAGCGTTGAAGACCCCGGGACAGGGATCATGAACACTGAAGCTTTCTTT.

The table lists this clone with a count of one. The chain combines TRBV9 with TRBJ2-7, with TRBD1 identical over 7 bases. Germline-derived CDR1 and CDR2 are SGDLS and YYNGEE. The V segment lost 0 bases and the J segment 0 bases; nucleotides outside the gene matches: 3. This CDR3 has 15 residues. CDR3 region: CASSVGTGDSYEQYF. CDR3 in DNA: TGTGCCAGCAGCGTAGGCACAGGGGACTCCTACGAGCAGTACTTC.

The chain recombines TRBV29-1 with TRBJ1-1, with D possibly TRBD1 on 5 matching bases. The germline CDR1 and CDR2 sequences are SQVTM and ANQGSEA. The length of the CDR3 is 13 residues. V lost 6 bases and J 4 bases, leaving 15 bases between the germline ends. The CDR3 here is CSVLQVQGTEAFF. In DNA, the CDR3 is TGCAGCGTGCTACAAGTCCAGGGCACTGAAGCTTTCTTT. Supplemented by reference TRBV29-1 and TRBJ1-1, the full variable domain reads SAVISQKPSRDICQRGTSLTIQCQVDSQVTMMFWYRQQPGQSLTLIATANQGSEATYESGFVIDKFPISRPNLTFSTLTVSNMSPEDSSIYLCSVLQVQGTEAFFGQGTRLTVV.

In nucleotides, the CDR3 is TGCGCCAGCAGCTTGGCGGCAGGGGGCGAGTATGGCTACACCTTC. Encoded protein: CASSLAAGGEYGYTF. The V gene is TRBV5-1, the J gene TRBJ1-2, with 8 nucleotides matching TRBD1. V trimming: 0 bases; J trimming: 5 bases; junction bases outside the gene matches: 6. Germline V gene sequence: CDR1 SGHRS, CDR2 YFSETQ. This CDR3 contains 15 residues.

This clone was observed a single time. This may come from a read error, since a much larger clone is one base off. The chain employs TRBV5-1 and TRBJ2-7; the match to TRBD1 covers 9 bases. V was pared by 6 bases and J by 4 bases, with 2 bases of the junction left unmatched. In germline, CDR1 is SGHRS, CDR2 YFSETQ. The CDR3 covers 12 residues. The CDR3 here is CASTGQGYEQYF. CDR3 DNA: TGCGCCAGCACCGGACAGGGGTACGAGCAGTACTTC.

V usage is TRBV4-3 and J usage is TRBJ2-7, with D hard to call. The germline V gene has CDR1 LGHNA and CDR2 YSLEER. The CDR3 totals 14 residues. V was pared by 0 bases and J by 6 bases, with 12 bases between. Here the CDR3 reads CASSQDRLPGEQYF. The CDR3, as DNA: TGCGCCAGCAGCCAAGATCGCCTTCCAGGCGAGCAGTACTTC.

The rearrangement uses TRBV19 and TRBJ2-7, with D possibly being TRBD2 (6 bases). Trimming cost V 3 bases and J 3 bases, with 24 bases left between them. The CDR3 has 18 residues. The V gene's germline CDR1 is LNHDA and CDR2 SQIVND (reference sequence). The CDR3 DNA is TGTGCCAGTAGTATGGGTGGGGGGACCTTCCAACACAGCTACGAGCAGTACTTC. This sequence encodes CASSMGGGTFQHSYEQYF.

The genes are TRBV27 and TRBJ2-1; 7 bases align to TRBD2. The CDR3 covers 14 residues. Germline lookup yields CDR1 MNHEY and CDR2 SMNVEV (reference sequence). The trim removed 3 bases at V and 9 bases at J, leaving 8 bases unmatched. CDR3 amino acids: CASSFGLAVPEQFF. CDR3 sequence (DNA): TGTGCCAGCAGTTTCGGGCTAGCGGTCCCTGAGCAGTTCTTC.

The chain carries TRBV6-6 and TRBJ2-5, with 12 bases lining up with TRBD2. V trimming: 5 bases; J trimming: 4 bases; junction bases outside the gene matches: 5. CDR3 size: 15 residues. In germline, CDR1 is MNHNY, CDR2 SVGAGI (reference sequence). CDR3 in DNA: TGTGCCAGCAGTCCCGGACTAGCGGGACCAGAGACCCAGTACTTC. This codes for CASSPGLAGPETQYF.

The chain is built from TRBV28 and TRBJ2-5, with 8 bases identical to TRBD2. The CDR3 spans 17 residues. The junction had 16 bases not matched to a gene; V was cut back by 3 bases and J by 7 bases. From germline, CDR1 is MDHEN and CDR2 SYDVKM. As DNA, the CDR3 is TGTGCCAGCAGTTTCGTTCCCGGACTAGCAAGGGTCGTGACCCAGTACTTC. Protein: CASSFVPGLARVVTQYF.

J is TRBJ1-2 and V is TRBV6-6; 8 bases align to TRBD1. The CDR3 has 14 residues. With 4 bases clipped from V and 8 bases from J, the junction kept 9 bases outside the gene matches. Germline lookup yields CDR1 MNHNY and CDR2 SVGAGI (reference sequence). DNA of the CDR3: TGTGCCAGCAGTTCCCCCGACAGGGGCTGGGGCTACACCTTC. Translating it yields CASSSPDRGWGYTF.